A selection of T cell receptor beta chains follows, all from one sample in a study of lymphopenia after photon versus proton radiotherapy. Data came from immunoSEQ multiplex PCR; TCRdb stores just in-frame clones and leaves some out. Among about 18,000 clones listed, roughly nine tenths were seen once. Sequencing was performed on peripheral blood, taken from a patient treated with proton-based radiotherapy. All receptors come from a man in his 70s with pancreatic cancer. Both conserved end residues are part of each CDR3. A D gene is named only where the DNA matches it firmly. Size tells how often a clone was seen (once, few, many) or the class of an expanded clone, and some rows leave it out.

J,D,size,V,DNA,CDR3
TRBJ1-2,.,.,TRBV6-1,TGTGCCAGCGGAGACCACTCGTGGTATGGCTACACCTTC,CASGDHSWYGYTF
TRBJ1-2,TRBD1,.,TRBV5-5,TGTGCCAGCAGCCCGGACAGGGGAAGAGATGGCTACACCTTC,CASSPDRGRDGYTF
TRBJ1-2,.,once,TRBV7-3,TGTGCCAGCAGCCCGGACGAGAGGAGATATGGCTACACCTTC,CASSPDERRYGYTF
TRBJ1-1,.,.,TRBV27,TGTGCCAGCAGTTTAGGTTTTGAAGCTTTCTTT,CASSLGFEAFF
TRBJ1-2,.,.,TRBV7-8,TGTGCCAGCAGCTTAGCGCTCGGGACCTCTGGATATGGCTACACCTTC,CASSLALGTSGYGYTF
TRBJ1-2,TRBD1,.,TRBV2,TGTGCCAGCAGTGAAGGGGCAGGGGGCCGTGGCTACACCTTC,CASSEGAGGRGYTF
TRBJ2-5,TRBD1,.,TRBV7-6,TGTGCCAGCAGCTTGACAGGGGGATTGCGGGAGACCCAGTACTTC,CASSLTGGLRETQYF
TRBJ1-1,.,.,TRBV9,TGTGCCAGCAGCGTAGTACCCCCCGGAGGAGGGAACACTGAAGCTTTCTTT,CASSVVPPGGGNTEAFF
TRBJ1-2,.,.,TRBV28,TGTGCCAGCAGTTGGTTTGGGGCATTTAAAAGGGGCTATGGCTACACCTTC,CASSWFGAFKRGYGYTF
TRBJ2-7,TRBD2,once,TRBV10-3,TGTGCCATCCGACTAGCGGGAGGTAGCGAGCAGTACTTC,CAIRLAGGSEQYF
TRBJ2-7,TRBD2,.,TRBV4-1,TGCGCCAGCAGCCAAGGACTAGCGGGATTATACGAGCAGTACTTC,CASSQGLAGLYEQYF
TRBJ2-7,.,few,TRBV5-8,TGTGCCAGCAGCCAGACCGGACGTTCCTACGAGCAGTACTTC,CASSQTGRSYEQYF
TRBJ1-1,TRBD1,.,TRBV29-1,TGCAGCGCCTCGGGACAGCTGAACACTGAAGCTTTCTTT,CSASGQLNTEAFF
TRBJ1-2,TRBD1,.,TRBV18,TGTGCCAGCTCACCACCGGCAGGGGGCGGTTATGGCTACACCTTC,CASSPPAGGGYGYTF
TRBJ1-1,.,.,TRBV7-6,TGTGCCAGCAGCTCGAACCTAGGCACTGAAGCTTTCTTT,CASSSNLGTEAFF
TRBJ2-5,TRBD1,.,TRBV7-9,TGTGCCAGCCTCGGGACAGGGGGCTCAGAGACCCAGTACTTC,CASLGTGGSETQYF
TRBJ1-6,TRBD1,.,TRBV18,TGTGCCAGCGCTGAAACCGGGACAGGGAACTCACCCCTCCACTTT,CASAETGTGNSPLHF
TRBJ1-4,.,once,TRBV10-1,TGCGCCAGCAGTGGGGCAGGGGTTGTTGAAAAACTGTTTTTT,CASSGAGVVEKLFF
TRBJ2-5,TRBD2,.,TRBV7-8,TGTGCCAGCAGCTCGACTAGCGGGGGTTCAACGACCCAGTACTTC,CASSSTSGGSTTQYF
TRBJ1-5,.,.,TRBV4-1,TGCGCCAGCAGCCAGCAAGAGGAGGGTGGTCAGCCCCAGCATTTT,CASSQQEEGGQPQHF
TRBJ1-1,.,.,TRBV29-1,TGCAGCGCCGGCGGGCGGGGGGCGCGGGAGGGTGAAGCTTTCTTT,CSAGGRGAREGEAFF
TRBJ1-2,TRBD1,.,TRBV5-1,TGCGCCAGCAGCACGGGACAGGATAACTATGGCTACACCTTC,CASSTGQDNYGYTF
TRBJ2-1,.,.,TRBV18,TGTGCCAGCTCACCTTCGGTTAGGGTTCGTGAGCAGTTCTTC,CASSPSVRVREQFF
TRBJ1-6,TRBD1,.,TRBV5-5,TGTGCCAGCAGCTGGGAACAGGGGAACGGGGATTCACCCCTCCACTTT,CASSWEQGNGDSPLHF
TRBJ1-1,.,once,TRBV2,TGTGCCAGCACTCCCGGAGCAGCGAGGGGGACTGAAGCTTTCTTT,CASTPGAARGTEAFF
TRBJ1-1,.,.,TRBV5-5,TGTGCCAGCAGCTTGGTGCAGGGGCTGAACACTGAAGCTTTCTTT,CASSLVQGLNTEAFF
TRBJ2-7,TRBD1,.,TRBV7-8,TGTGCCAGCAGCTTCCGGGACAGGGTTTCCTACGAGCAGTACTTC,CASSFRDRVSYEQYF